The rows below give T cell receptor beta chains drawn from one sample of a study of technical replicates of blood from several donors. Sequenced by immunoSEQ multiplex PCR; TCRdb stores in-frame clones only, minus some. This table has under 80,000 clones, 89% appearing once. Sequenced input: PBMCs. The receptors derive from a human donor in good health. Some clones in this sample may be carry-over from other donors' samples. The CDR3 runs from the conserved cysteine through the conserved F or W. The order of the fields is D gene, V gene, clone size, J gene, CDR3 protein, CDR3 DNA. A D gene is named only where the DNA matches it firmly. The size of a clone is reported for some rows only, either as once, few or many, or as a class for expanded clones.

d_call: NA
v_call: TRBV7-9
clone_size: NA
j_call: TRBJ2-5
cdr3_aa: CASSLQGQETQYF
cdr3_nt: TGTGCCAGCAGCTTACAGGGGCAAGAGACCCAGTACTTC

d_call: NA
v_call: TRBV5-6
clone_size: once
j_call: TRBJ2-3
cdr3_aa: CASSLGSGSDTQYF
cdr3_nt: TGTGCCAGCAGCTTGGGCAGCGGGTCAGATACGCAGTATTTT

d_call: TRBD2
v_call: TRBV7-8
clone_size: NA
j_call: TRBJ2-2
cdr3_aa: CASSPLGLAGAANTGELFF
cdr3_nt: TGTGCCAGCAGCCCTCTGGGACTAGCGGGAGCGGCCAACACCGGGGAGCTGTTTTTT

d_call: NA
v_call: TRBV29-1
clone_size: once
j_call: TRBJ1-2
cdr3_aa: CSVEVGGKGYTF
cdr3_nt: TGCAGCGTTGAAGTTGGGGGCAAGGGCTACACCTTC

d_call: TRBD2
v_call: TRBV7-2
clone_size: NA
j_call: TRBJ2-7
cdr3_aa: CASSTTSGIEQYF
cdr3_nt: TGTGCCAGCAGCACGACTAGCGGGATTGAGCAGTACTTC

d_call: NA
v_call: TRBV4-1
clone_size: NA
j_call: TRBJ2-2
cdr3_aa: CASSQAPGLTGELFF
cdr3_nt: TGCGCCAGCAGCCAAGCTCCAGGGTTAACCGGGGAGCTGTTTTTT

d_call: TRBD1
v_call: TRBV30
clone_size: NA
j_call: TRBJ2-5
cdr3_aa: CAWKQGARETQYF
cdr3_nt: TGTGCCTGGAAACAGGGGGCTAGGGAGACCCAGTACTTC

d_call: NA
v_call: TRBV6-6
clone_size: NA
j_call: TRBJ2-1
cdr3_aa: CASSYSEREHTGEQFF
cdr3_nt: TGTGCCAGCAGTTACTCGGAACGGGAGCATACGGGTGAGCAGTTCTTC

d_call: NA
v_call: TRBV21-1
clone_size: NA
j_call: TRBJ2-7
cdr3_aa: CASSTRLGTSGIKSSYEQYF
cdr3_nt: TGTGCCAGCAGCACCAGGCTCGGGACTAGCGGTATTAAGAGCTCCTACGAGCAGTACTTC

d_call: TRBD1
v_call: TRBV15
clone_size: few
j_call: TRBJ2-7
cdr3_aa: CATSRGQGRDEQYF
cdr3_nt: TGTGCCACCAGCAGAGGACAGGGAAGGGACGAGCAGTACTTC

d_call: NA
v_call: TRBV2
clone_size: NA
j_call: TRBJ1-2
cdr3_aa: CASLPDSNYGYTF
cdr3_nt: TGTGCCAGCCTCCCCGACTCTAACTATGGCTACACCTTC

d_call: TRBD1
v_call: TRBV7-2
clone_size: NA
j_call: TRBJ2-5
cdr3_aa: CASSLGQGPGETQYF
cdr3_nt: TGTGCCAGCAGCTTAGGACAGGGGCCGGGGGAGACCCAGTACTTC

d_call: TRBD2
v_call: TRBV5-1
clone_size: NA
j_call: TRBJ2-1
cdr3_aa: CASSLDEAGTSGNEQFF
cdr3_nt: TGCGCCAGCAGCTTGGATGAGGCCGGGACTAGCGGCAATGAGCAGTTCTTC

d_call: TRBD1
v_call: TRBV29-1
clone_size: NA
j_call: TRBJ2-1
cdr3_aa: CSVRYRGQNYNEQFF
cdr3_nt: TGCAGCGTTAGGTACAGGGGCCAAAACTACAATGAGCAGTTCTTC

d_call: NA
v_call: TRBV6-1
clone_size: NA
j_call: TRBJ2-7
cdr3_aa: CASSERQRSSYEQYF
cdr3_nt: TGTGCCAGCAGTGAACGACAGAGAAGCTCCTACGAGCAGTACTTC

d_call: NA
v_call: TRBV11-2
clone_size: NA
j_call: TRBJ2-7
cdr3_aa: CASSLGGDLYEQYF
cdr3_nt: TGTGCCAGCAGCTTAGGAGGAGACCTATACGAGCAGTACTTC

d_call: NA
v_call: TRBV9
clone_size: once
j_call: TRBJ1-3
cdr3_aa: CASSVDLYSGNTIYF
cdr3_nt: TGTGCCAGCAGCGTAGATCTCTACTCTGGAAACACCATATATTTT

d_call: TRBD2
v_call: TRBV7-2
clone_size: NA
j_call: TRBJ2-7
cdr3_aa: CASSPPGTSGHEQYF
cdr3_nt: TGTGCCAGCAGTCCCCCCGGGACTAGCGGGCACGAGCAGTACTTC

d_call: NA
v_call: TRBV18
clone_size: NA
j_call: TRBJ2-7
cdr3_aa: CASSPPNSDSYEQYF
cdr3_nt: TGTGCCAGCTCACCACCCAATTCAGACTCCTACGAGCAGTACTTC

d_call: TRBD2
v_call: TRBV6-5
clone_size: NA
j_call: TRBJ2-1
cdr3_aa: CASTQTSGSINEQFF
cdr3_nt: TGTGCCAGCACCCAGACTAGCGGGAGTATCAATGAGCAGTTCTTC

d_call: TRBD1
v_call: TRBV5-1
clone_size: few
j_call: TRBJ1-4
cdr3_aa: CASSLGQAAEKLFF
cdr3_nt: TGCGCCAGCAGCCTCGGACAGGCGGCTGAAAAACTGTTTTTT

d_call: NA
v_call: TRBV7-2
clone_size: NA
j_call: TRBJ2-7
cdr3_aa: CASSLAASQYF
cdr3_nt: TGTGCCAGCAGCTTAGCAGCATCGCAGTACTTC

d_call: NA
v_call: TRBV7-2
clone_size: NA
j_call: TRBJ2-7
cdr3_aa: CASSFEVLAAYEQYF
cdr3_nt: TGTGCCAGCAGCTTTGAAGTGTTGGCAGCGTACGAGCAGTACTTC

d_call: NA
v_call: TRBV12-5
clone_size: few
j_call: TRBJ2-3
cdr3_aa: CASGPRIPLSTDTQYF
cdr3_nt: TGTGCTAGTGGTCCCCGTATTCCCCTTAGCACAGATACGCAGTATTTT

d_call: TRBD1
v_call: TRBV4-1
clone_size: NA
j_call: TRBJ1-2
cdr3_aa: CASSLLGQGETMLRYTF
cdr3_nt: TGCGCCAGCAGCCTACTCGGACAGGGGGAGACTATGTTACGCTACACCTTC

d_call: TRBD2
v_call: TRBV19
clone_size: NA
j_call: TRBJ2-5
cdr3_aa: CASSIRLAGAQGETQYF
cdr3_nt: TGTGCCAGTAGTATACGTCTAGCGGGAGCCCAGGGAGAGACCCAGTACTTC

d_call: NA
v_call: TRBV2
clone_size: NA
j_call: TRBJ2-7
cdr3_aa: CASSAGVEQYF
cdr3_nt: TGTGCCAGCAGTGCCGGTGTCGAGCAGTACTTC

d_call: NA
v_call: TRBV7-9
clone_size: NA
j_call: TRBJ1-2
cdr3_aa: CASSLTSNYGYTF
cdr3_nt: TGTGCCAGCAGCTTAACCAGTAACTATGGCTACACCTTC

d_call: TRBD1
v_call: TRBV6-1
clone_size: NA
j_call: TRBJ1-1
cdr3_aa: CASSSSLQGGTEAFF
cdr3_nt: TGTGCCAGCAGTTCTTCCTTACAGGGGGGCACTGAAGCTTTCTTT

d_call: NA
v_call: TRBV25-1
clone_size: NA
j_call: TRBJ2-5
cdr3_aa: CASSDWEVETQYF
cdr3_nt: TGTGCCAGCAGTGACTGGGAGGTGGAGACCCAGTACTTC

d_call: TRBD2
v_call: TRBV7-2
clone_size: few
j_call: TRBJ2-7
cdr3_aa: CASSLGTGSGIRYEQYF
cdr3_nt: TGTGCCAGCAGCTTAGGGACGGGGAGCGGGATTAGGTACGAGCAGTACTTC

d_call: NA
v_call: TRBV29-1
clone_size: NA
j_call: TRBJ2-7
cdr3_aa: CSAAVRGNEQYF
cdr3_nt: TGCAGCGCCGCCGTTCGGGGGAACGAGCAGTACTTC

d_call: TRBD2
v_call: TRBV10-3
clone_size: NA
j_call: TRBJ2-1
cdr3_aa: CAISLAGTPGDEQFF
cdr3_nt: TGTGCCATCAGTCTAGCGGGGACGCCCGGAGATGAGCAGTTCTTC

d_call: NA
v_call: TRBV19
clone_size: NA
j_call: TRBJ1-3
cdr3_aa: CASSIGRGNTIYF
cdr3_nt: TGTGCCAGTAGTATAGGTCGTGGAAACACCATATATTTT